Listed below are T cell receptor beta chains from one sample, sequenced in a study of T cells after somatic rescue of genetic block. TCRdb keeps only in-frame clones here, not all; method: immunoSEQ multiplex PCR. In the table there are around 100,000 clones, over 80% of which are singletons. The sequenced sample consisted of peripheral blood mononuclear cells (PBMCs). All receptors derive from a woman aged 18-29 years. Both conserved end residues are part of each CDR3. D genes are given only for firm matches.

>TRBV7-9|NA|TRBJ2-7
CASSLGGAMDEQYF
>TRBV30|TRBD1|TRBJ1-2
CAWSGTGEGYTF
>TRBV7-8|NA|TRBJ1-6
CASSLSGGNSYNSPLHF
>TRBV9|NA|TRBJ1-3
CASSSAGPGNTIYF
>TRBV7-3|NA|TRBJ2-2
CASSPYYTGELFF
>TRBV27|NA|TRBJ2-2
CASSPYTVNTGELFF
>TRBV10-3|TRBD2|TRBJ2-3
CAISGGGGAPAGDTQYF
>TRBV27|TRBD1|TRBJ1-2
CASSRGTGYGYTF
>TRBV2|NA|TRBJ2-5
CASRGLSGETQYF
>TRBV6-1|TRBD1|TRBJ2-5
CASSAYLTGGETQYF
>TRBV6-1|NA|TRBJ1-3
CASTPDWLGGNTIYF
>TRBV5-1|NA|TRBJ2-3
CASSLDTGSTDTQYF